This T cell receptor (beta chain) was identified in a study of T-cell memory formation after mild COVID-19. Study-level results: Shrinking CD4+ clones resided mostly in CM and EM, and CD8+ ones in EMRA. Prior to infection, memory already included some responding clones, suggesting cross-reactive memory joined.

This clonotype was recorded many times. No antigen is known for it. This CDR3 contains 19 residues. Germline V gene sequence: CDR1 SEHNR, CDR2 FQNEAQ (reference sequence). The V end was cut by 5 bases, the J end by 3 bases, with 26 bases between. From the 5' RACE reads, TCRdb called clonotypes with MiXCR, one entry per CDR3 protein. Found here are tens of thousands of distinct CDR3 sequences, 5.5% to 8.5% of them singletons; the top ten hold about 0.8%. This clonotype originated in an adult who had mild COVID-19 (a few samples of this study predate the infection). Cell type and time point are not known. The source material was PBMCs or a T cell subset sorted from them (not recorded which). This chain connects TRBV7-9 to TRBJ2-4; D tentatively reads TRBD1 or TRBD2 (5 bases each). CDR3 residues: CASSVGLGYDVGVKNIQYF. CDR3 DNA: TGTGCCAGCAGCGTCGGGCTAGGCTACGATGTGGGGGTCAAAAACATTCAGTACTTC. The complete variable domain, with remaining parts taken from reference TRBV7-9 and TRBJ2-4, reads DTGVSQNPRHKITKRGQNVTFRCDPISEHNRLYWYRQTLGQGPEFLTYFQNEAQLEKSRLLSDRFSAERPKGSFSTLEIQRTEQGDSAMYLCASSVGLGYDVGVKNIQYFGAGTRLSVL.